This T cell receptor (beta chain) is drawn from a study of regulatory T cells in long-lasting Graves disease. Broader study findings: Persistent Graves' cases showed lower TCR diversity than newly diagnosed cases. It was peripheral blood alone, not thyroid tissue, that was studied. Repertoires from persistent disease leaned toward TRBV28, TRBJ1-2 and TRBJ2-5.

Described time point: newly diagnosed GD, antithyroid drugs for less than 3 months. Following extraction of RNA from PBMCs, that RNA was used to make the TCR library. Building the TCR beta libraries relied on iRepertoire HTBI primers, and CDR3 regions underwent Arm-PCR. MiXCR was run by TCRdb on the multiplex PCR reads, yielding one entry per CDR3 protein. The top ten clones hold over 15% of a sample with 350,000 to 550,000 distinct CDR3 sequences, under 15% of them seen once. The CDR3 runs to 11 residues. Germline values: CDR1 DFQATT, CDR2 SNEGSKA (reference sequence). Many counts were recorded for this clonotype. Its antigen remains unknown. The sample also formed part of further work on T cells in Graves' hyperthyroidism and ophthalmopathy. Per that study: The patients, who ranged from 18 to 65 in age, presented with newly diagnosed hyperthyroidism lasting under 2 months.

V gene TRBV20-1 combines with J gene TRBJ2-5, with D maybe TRBD1 (7 bases). The specimen comprised peripheral blood mononuclear cells (PBMCs), sampled at new diagnosis, from a patient treated with antithyroid drugs. This TCR derives from a woman in her twenties or thirties with Graves disease. The CDR3 is CSVEGAETQYF. CDR3 bases: TGCAGCGTGGAGGGGGCGGAGACCCAGTACTTC.